Listed below are T cell receptor beta chains from one sample, sequenced in a study of identical twins. TCRdb called the 5' RACE reads again in MiXCR, with one record for every CDR3 protein. The sample has over 550,000 distinct CDR3 sequences, roughly 6.6% seen once. These sequences were also reported in another study, on yellow fever vaccine responses in identical twins.

Source material: PBMCs. The receptor source for this set is a woman between 18 and 29 years old in good health. Each CDR3 is given with its conserved first and last residue. A D gene is named only where the DNA matches it firmly. Clone size is stated in some rows and not others, as once, few, many or a class when expanded.

>few|TRBV12-3/TRBV12-4|TRBD2|TRBJ2-3
TGTGCCAGCAGTTTAGGGCTAGCGGGAGGGCCTCGGAACACAGATACGCAGTATTTT
CASSLGLAGGPRNTDTQYF
>NA|TRBV14|NA|TRBJ2-3
TGTGCCAGCAGCGAACAGGGTTCCGGCACAGATACGCAGTATTTT
CASSEQGSGTDTQYF
>NA|TRBV3-1|TRBD2|TRBJ2-5
TGTGCCAGCAGCCATAGCGGGAGCCAAGAGACCCAGTACTTC
CASSHSGSQETQYF
>few|TRBV5-1|TRBD1|TRBJ2-6
TGCGCCAGCAGCTTGGATGGGACAGGGGGCACTGGGGCCAACGTCCTGACTTTC
CASSLDGTGGTGANVLTF
>many|TRBV29-1|NA|TRBJ2-7
TGCAGCGTTGTTCTCATTTCCTACGAGCAGTACTTC
CSVVLISYEQYF
>few|TRBV12-3/TRBV12-4|NA|TRBJ1-1
TGTGCCAGCAACGTCAACACGCTCCCGAACACTGAAGCTTTCTTT
CASNVNTLPNTEAFF
>few|TRBV20-1|TRBD2|TRBJ2-1
TGCAGTGCTAGGAGCGGGGGGGACAATGAGCAGTTCTTC
CSARSGGDNEQFF
>few|TRBV20-1|TRBD2|TRBJ2-1
TGCAGTGCCCCAATGAGCGGGAGACGTAATCATGAGCAGTTCTTC
CSAPMSGRRNHEQFF
>NA|TRBV20-1|NA|TRBJ2-1
TGTCCGGGACTTCTAGGGCGAGTAATGCATGAGCAGTTCTTC
CPGLLGRVMHEQFF
>few|TRBV6-2/TRBV6-3|TRBD1|TRBJ2-6
TGTGCCAGCAGCTACGGACAGGGCTCTGGGGCCAACGTCCTGACTTTC
CASSYGQGSGANVLTF
>NA|TRBV5-1|TRBD1|TRBJ2-5
TGCGCCAGCAGCCCCTGGACAGGGCCTCACCAAGAGACCCAGTACTTC
CASSPWTGPHQETQYF
>many|TRBV20-1|NA|TRBJ1-5
TGCAGTGCAAGCCCCCAGGGAAGAGGGAGCAATCAGCCCCAGCATTTT
CSASPQGRGSNQPQHF
>many|TRBV20-1|TRBD2|TRBJ2-3
TGCAGTGCTAGTAGGCCTAGCGGGTCGGGCCCCACGCAGTATTTT
CSASRPSGSGPTQYF
>NA|TRBV3-1|NA|TRBJ1-3
TGTGCCAGCAGCCCGACAGTGAACTCTGGAAACACCATATATTTT
CASSPTVNSGNTIYF
>NA|TRBV28|TRBD1|TRBJ1-2
TGTGCCAGCAGTTCCCGATCGACAGGGATTCTAGGCTACACCTTC
CASSSRSTGILGYTF
>few|TRBV24-1|NA|TRBJ1-2
TGTGCCACCAGTGATTTGGATGGTGGCTACACCTTC
CATSDLDGGYTF
>many|TRBV2|TRBD2|TRBJ2-1
TGTGCCAGCAGCTCCCGGACTAGCTCCACCACGGCGGATGAGCAGTTCTTC
CASSSRTSSTTADEQFF
>few|TRBV2|NA|TRBJ1-1
TGTGCCAGCAGTGTGGGGACACAGAACACTGAAGCTTTCTTT
CASSVGTQNTEAFF
>few|TRBV20-1|TRBD2|TRBJ2-1
TGCAGTGCTAGAGAAGACAGCGGGGGGGTCGATGAGCAGTTCTTC
CSAREDSGGVDEQFF
>many|TRBV7-2|NA|TRBJ2-2
TGTGCCAGCAGCTTTTTCAGTGGTGCCGGGGAGCTGTTTTTT
CASSFFSGAGELFF
>many|TRBV11-2|TRBD1|TRBJ2-1
TGTGCCAGCAGGGGACAGGGGAACTACAATGAGCAGTTCTTC
CASRGQGNYNEQFF
>few|TRBV7-8|NA|TRBJ2-1
TGTGCCAGCAGCTTGTTGGAGCTGAATGAGCAGTTCTTC
CASSLLELNEQFF
>NA|TRBV6-2/TRBV6-3|TRBD2|TRBJ2-1
TGTGCCAGCAGTAACACGGGGGGGGATAAGCAGTTCTTC
CASSNTGGDKQFF
>few|TRBV7-2|NA|TRBJ2-1
TGTGCCAGCAGCCCCGGAGTTGGTCATAGGAATGAGCAGTTCTTC
CASSPGVGHRNEQFF
>many|TRBV7-6|NA|TRBJ2-1
TGTGCCAGCGGGCGAAAGAGCTACAATGAGCAGTTCTTC
CASGRKSYNEQFF
>many|TRBV15|NA|TRBJ1-2
TGTGCCACCACCCCGGCAGGGCAGCACTATGGCTACACCTTC
CATTPAGQHYGYTF
>many|TRBV5-1|TRBD2|TRBJ2-1
TGCGCCAGCAGCTTGGGGACTAGCGGCAATGAGCAGTTCTTC
CASSLGTSGNEQFF
>many|TRBV28|TRBD2|TRBJ2-4
TGTGCCAGCCGGGAGGGCTCGAAAAACATTCAGTACTTC
CASREGSKNIQYF
>many|TRBV20-1|TRBD1|TRBJ2-1
TGCAGTGCTGCAGGGGGCTCCTACAATGAGCAGTTCTTC
CSAAGGSYNEQFF
>few|TRBV13|TRBD1|TRBJ1-1
TGTGCCAGCAGCTACAGGGACAGGGAGAACACTGAAGCTTTCTTT
CASSYRDRENTEAFF
>NA|TRBV6-1|NA|TRBJ2-6
TGTGCCAGCAGTGTGAGGGGAGGGGCCAACGTCCTGACTTTC
CASSVRGGANVLTF
>few|TRBV27|TRBD1|TRBJ2-2
TGTGCCTGTCGGAGGACAGGGTACACCGGGGAGCTGTTTTTT
CACRRTGYTGELFF
>few|TRBV10-3|NA|TRBJ1-5
TGTGCCACCCAAGACAATTTCAATCAGCCCCAGCATTTT
CATQDNFNQPQHF
>many|TRBV6-5|NA|TRBJ1-2
TGTGCCAGCAGTTACAAGGGATTTCCGCACCTAACTAACTATGGCTACACCTTC
CASSYKGFPHLTNYGYTF
>many|TRBV7-9|NA|TRBJ1-1
TGTGCCAGCAGCATTGGACAGAGGAACACTGAAGCTTTCTTT
CASSIGQRNTEAFF
>few|TRBV5-1|NA|TRBJ2-3
TGCGCCAGCAGGTCCATCATGGGGGGCACAGATACGCAGTATTTT
CASRSIMGGTDTQYF
>many|TRBV5-1|TRBD1|TRBJ2-2
TGCGCCAGCAGCCCGGGACAGGCCCCGGGGACCGGGGAGCTGTTTTTT
CASSPGQAPGTGELFF
>NA|TRBV6-5|NA|TRBJ2-1
TGTGCCAGCAGTTACGGATTCCCCAATGAGCAGTTCTTC
CASSYGFPNEQFF
>NA|TRBV2|TRBD2|TRBJ2-2
TGTGCCACCCCAATGGCGGGGGGCGCCGGGGAGCTGTTTTTT
CATPMAGGAGELFF
>few|TRBV7-9|NA|TRBJ2-1
TGTGCCAGCAGCTCGGGGGTCAATGAGCAGTTCTTC
CASSSGVNEQFF
>NA|TRBV20-1|TRBD1|TRBJ1-1
TGCAGTGCTAGAGCGGACAGGGGGGACACTGAAGCTTTCTTT
CSARADRGDTEAFF